This TCR beta chain was sequenced during a study of OX40 agonist ivuxolimab in advanced cancers. Measured with immunoSEQ multiplex PCR; TCRdb has only the in-frame clones, and not every one. The data show about 66,000 clones, with around 80% seen just once and roughly 5.3% held by the top ten. Only a few counts were recorded for this clone. This CDR3 has 13 amino acids. Germline V gives CDR1 KGHSH, CDR2 LQKENI. The V and J ends lost 6 bases and 5 bases respectively, with 11 bases between them. This sample comprised CD4+ or CD8+ T cells sorted from blood, obtained in a trial of the OX40 agonist ivuxolimab. This clonotype originated in an adult with an advanced solid tumor such as melanoma, head and neck, liver or kidney cancer. V gene TRBV18 combines with J gene TRBJ1-5; D is perhaps TRBD1 (6 bases). Here the CDR3 DNA reads TGTGCCAGCTCCCCTAACAGGGATCAGCCCCAGCATTTT. Its protein product is CASSPNRDQPQHF.